Listed below are T cell receptor beta chains from one sample, sequenced in a study of human T cells and chemical hapten exposure. MiXCR, run by TCRdb on the RACE reads, gives a single entry per CDR3 protein. The sample lists about 300,000 distinct CDR3 sequences, approximately 5% seen once, with more than 8% in the top ten. The source material was whole blood, sampled in connection with sensitization to the hapten diphenylcyclopropenone (DPC). These receptors came from a woman aged 18 to 35 with alopecia areata. Some clones in this sample may be carry-over from other donors' samples. Each CDR3 is given with its conserved first and last residue. The D gene is left open where the match is weak. A row's size may be missing; if present it is once, few, many or a size class.

D: .
J: TRBJ2-5
size: many
V: TRBV4-3
DNA: TGCGCCAGCAGCCAAGACGTGGATCGAGAGACCCAGTACTTC
CDR3: CASSQDVDRETQYF

D: .
J: TRBJ2-2
size: few
V: TRBV14
DNA: TGTGCCAGCAGCGGAACACCGTTAGAAAGGGCCGGGGAGCTGTTTTTT
CDR3: CASSGTPLERAGELFF

D: .
J: TRBJ1-1
size: few
V: TRBV7-2
DNA: TGTGCCAGCAGCTTAGTCGCAGGGGTGAACACTGAAGCTTTCTTT
CDR3: CASSLVAGVNTEAFF

D: .
J: TRBJ1-2
size: few
V: TRBV11-2
DNA: TGTGCCAGCAGCTTAGGGTTCGCTGGCTACACCTTC
CDR3: CASSLGFAGYTF

D: .
J: TRBJ1-4
size: many
V: TRBV28
DNA: TGTGCCAGCAGTTCGGACAGTGCAACTAATGAAAAACTGTTTTTT
CDR3: CASSSDSATNEKLFF

D: .
J: TRBJ1-2
size: .
V: TRBV6-5
DNA: TGTGCCAGCAGGCGGGACAATCGTGGCTACACCTTC
CDR3: CASRRDNRGYTF

D: TRBD1
J: TRBJ2-5
size: few
V: TRBV3-1
DNA: TGTGCCAGCACCATGACAGGGGGCGAAGAGACCCAGTACTTC
CDR3: CASTMTGGEETQYF

D: TRBD1
J: TRBJ2-1
size: .
V: TRBV4-1
DNA: TGCGCCAGCCGCGGGACAGGGGGCTCTAACTCCTACAATGAGCAGTTCTTC
CDR3: CASRGTGGSNSYNEQFF

D: TRBD2
J: TRBJ2-2
size: many
V: TRBV12-3/TRBV12-4
DNA: TGTGCCAGCAGTTCCTTTAGGGGGCTAGCGGGGGCCCTTGAGACGAGCGGGGAGCTGTTTTTT
CDR3: CASSSFRGLAGALETSGELFF

D: .
J: TRBJ2-2
size: many
V: TRBV19
DNA: TGTGCCAGTAGGGAGACAGAGCTGTTTTTT
CDR3: CASRETELFF

D: .
J: TRBJ2-1
size: .
V: TRBV7-9
DNA: TGTGCCAGCAGCTCCACGACCGGGATTTTAAATGAGCAGTTCTTC
CDR3: CASSSTTGILNEQFF

D: .
J: TRBJ2-2
size: .
V: TRBV20-1
DNA: TGCAGTGCCAAACCCCCTACGCACGACACCGGGGAGCTGTTTTTT
CDR3: CSAKPPTHDTGELFF

D: TRBD1
J: TRBJ1-1
size: .
V: TRBV18
DNA: TGTGCCAGCTCACCCCTCGTCGGACAGGAAGCCACTGAAGCTTTCTTT
CDR3: CASSPLVGQEATEAFF

D: TRBD2
J: TRBJ2-2
size: few
V: TRBV27
DNA: TGTGCCAGCAGTACCAGCCTTTCTAGCGGGGGAGCCGGGGAGCTGTTTTTT
CDR3: CASSTSLSSGGAGELFF

D: TRBD1
J: TRBJ2-7
size: .
V: TRBV20-1
DNA: TGCAGTGCTGGGGGACAGGGGGTATCCTACGAGCAGTACTTC
CDR3: CSAGGQGVSYEQYF

D: .
J: TRBJ1-2
size: .
V: TRBV10-3
DNA: TGTGCCATCAGCACTACGGGGACGGCTGGCTACACCTTC
CDR3: CAISTTGTAGYTF

D: .
J: TRBJ1-1
size: .
V: TRBV7-2
DNA: TGTGCCAGCAGCTTAAGGAGGGAGGGGAACACTGAAGCTTTCTTT
CDR3: CASSLRREGNTEAFF

D: TRBD1
J: TRBJ2-6
size: many
V: TRBV4-3
DNA: TGCGCCAGCAGCCCAGACAGGGGAACTGGGGCCAACGTCCTGACTTTC
CDR3: CASSPDRGTGANVLTF

D: .
J: TRBJ1-2
size: few
V: TRBV29-1
DNA: TGCAGCGTTGATCCATCCGGGGCCCGGGGCTATGGCTACACCTTC
CDR3: CSVDPSGARGYGYTF

D: .
J: TRBJ2-7
size: few
V: TRBV20-1
DNA: TGCAGTGCTAGAGGGTCCCGGGACTACGAGCAGTACTTC
CDR3: CSARGSRDYEQYF

D: .
J: TRBJ2-2
size: many
V: TRBV12-3/TRBV12-4
DNA: TGTGCCAGCAGCCCCTGGGGCGGCGGGGAGCTGTTTTTT
CDR3: CASSPWGGGELFF

D: .
J: TRBJ2-7
size: many
V: TRBV21-1
DNA: TGTGCCGGCCTCTTGCACAGTTACCTTTACGAGCAGTACTTC
CDR3: CAGLLHSYLYEQYF

D: TRBD2
J: TRBJ2-3
size: few
V: TRBV7-2
DNA: TGTGCCAGCAGCCCCCGAGGTAGCGGGGGGCGTCGCACGCAGTATTTT
CDR3: CASSPRGSGGRRTQYF

D: .
J: TRBJ2-2
size: few
V: TRBV6-2/TRBV6-3
DNA: TGTGCCAGCGGAAAGGGGTGGACCGGGGAGCTGTTTTTT
CDR3: CASGKGWTGELFF

D: TRBD1
J: TRBJ1-1
size: few
V: TRBV12-3/TRBV12-4
DNA: TGTGCCAGCAGTTCGCATCTAACAGGGGATGAAGCTTTCTTT
CDR3: CASSSHLTGDEAFF

D: TRBD2
J: TRBJ2-3
size: many
V: TRBV20-1
DNA: TGCAGTGCAAATAGCGGGGGGATTACTAGCACAGATACGCAGTATTTT
CDR3: CSANSGGITSTDTQYF

D: .
J: TRBJ2-3
size: .
V: TRBV7-9
DNA: TGTGCCAGCAGCCTCACTCGGGCCACAGATACGCAGTATTTT
CDR3: CASSLTRATDTQYF

D: TRBD1
J: TRBJ1-2
size: many
V: TRBV28
DNA: TGTGCCAGCAGTTTTAGGAGCAGGGGGCTTTCCGGCTACACCTTC
CDR3: CASSFRSRGLSGYTF

D: TRBD1
J: TRBJ1-1
size: many
V: TRBV7-9
DNA: TGTGCCAGCAGCTTAAAGGGGGCGGAAACTGAAGCTTTCTTT
CDR3: CASSLKGAETEAFF

D: .
J: TRBJ1-6
size: few
V: TRBV6-6
DNA: TGTGCCAGCAGGCAACTGCAGGGGTCCTATAATTCACCCCTCCACTTT
CDR3: CASRQLQGSYNSPLHF

D: .
J: TRBJ1-5
size: many
V: TRBV7-9
DNA: TGTGCCAGCAGCAAGGACTTTTCAGGCAATCAGCCCCAGCATTTT
CDR3: CASSKDFSGNQPQHF

D: TRBD1
J: TRBJ2-1
size: .
V: TRBV6-5
DNA: TGTGCCAGCAGCCAGGACAGGATCTTTGTTAATGAGCAGTTCTTC
CDR3: CASSQDRIFVNEQFF

D: .
J: TRBJ1-4
size: many
V: TRBV12-3/TRBV12-4
DNA: TGTGCCAGCAGTTTGGACGGGGGGAGGAATGAAAAACTGTTTTTT
CDR3: CASSLDGGRNEKLFF

D: .
J: TRBJ2-5
size: few
V: TRBV19
DNA: TGTGCCAGTAGTGGAAACAGCCCGCAAGAGACCCAGTACTTC
CDR3: CASSGNSPQETQYF

D: TRBD1
J: TRBJ2-7
size: many
V: TRBV29-1
DNA: TGCAGCGCACCAGGACAGGGCTACGAGCAGTACTTC
CDR3: CSAPGQGYEQYF

D: TRBD1
J: TRBJ2-7
size: few
V: TRBV20-1
DNA: TGCAGTGCCCATGGGACAGAGCCTAGGCAGTACTTC
CDR3: CSAHGTEPRQYF

D: TRBD2
J: TRBJ2-3
size: .
V: TRBV7-9
DNA: TGTGCCAGCAGCTCCTTAGCGGGGGCCATCACAGATACGCAGTATTTT
CDR3: CASSSLAGAITDTQYF

D: .
J: TRBJ2-3
size: many
V: TRBV6-5
DNA: TGTGCCAGCAGTTTAAGCGGGACAGTTCTCACAGATACGCAGTATTTT
CDR3: CASSLSGTVLTDTQYF

D: TRBD1
J: TRBJ1-5
size: few
V: TRBV5-1
DNA: TGCGCCAGCAGCCTCGGACAGGGTCATCAGCCCCAGCATTTT
CDR3: CASSLGQGHQPQHF

D: .
J: TRBJ2-3
size: many
V: TRBV9
DNA: TGTGCCAGCAGCGTAGCGACCACAGATACGCAGTATTTT
CDR3: CASSVATTDTQYF

D: .
J: TRBJ2-3
size: many
V: TRBV12-3/TRBV12-4
DNA: TGTGCCAGCAGTTTACGGGGCACAGATACGCAGTATTTT
CDR3: CASSLRGTDTQYF

D: TRBD1
J: TRBJ1-1
size: many
V: TRBV28
DNA: TGTGCCAGCAGGACAGGGGGGGAGAACACTGAAGCTTTCTTT
CDR3: CASRTGGENTEAFF

D: .
J: TRBJ2-1
size: .
V: TRBV10-3
DNA: TGTGCCATCAGTGAGTCGGGGCAGCAGACTTACAATGAGCAGTTCTTT
CDR3: CAISESGQQTYNEQFF

D: TRBD2
J: TRBJ2-2
size: few
V: TRBV7-2
DNA: TGTGCCAGCAAATGGGAGGGCGCGAACACCGGGGAGCTGTTTTTT
CDR3: CASKWEGANTGELFF

D: .
J: TRBJ1-1
size: .
V: TRBV7-9
DNA: TGTGCCAGCAGCTTCTTGAGCGAGGGAACTGAAGCTTTCTTT
CDR3: CASSFLSEGTEAFF